Included here is one TCR beta chain sequence, with context. Its specificity is unknown. This record belongs to a study of cytomegalovirus exposure and HLA in healthy donors. Study information: Early released data had approximately 86 million unique TCRs, all coming from HLA-typed donors.

CDR1 MDHEN and CDR2 SYDVKM come from the germline V gene. The CDR3 covers 16 residues. V lost 0 bases to trimming and J lost 4 bases; unmatched junction nucleotides: 8. The primer mix had 60 Vbeta and 13 Jbeta primers. TCRdb keeps only in-frame clones here, not all; method: immunoSEQ multiplex PCR. The profile shows roughly 45,000 clones, under 70% of them singletons. Study-wide points: Across donors, presence/absence analyses took sequencing depth to be roughly uniform.

Although they were nominally healthy when sampled, donors likely had unrecorded immune exposures. The chain recombines TRBV28 with TRBJ2-7; TRBD1 matches at 8 bases. Sample: PBMCs. The clonotype comes from a man aged 60 to 75 in good health and CMV-seropositive. The CDR3 DNA reads TGTGCCAGCAGTTTATGGCAGGGGGCGCTTACATACGAGCAGTACTTC. Protein: CASSLWQGALTYEQYF.